This T cell receptor (beta chain) was documented in a study of T-cell memory formation after mild COVID-19 (dated by TCRdb to the early 2020s). For the study in its entirety: TCR sequence clusters from the two donors were largely donor specific. Longitudinal TCRalpha and TCRbeta repertoire sequencing tracked T-cell clones expanding and contracting after mild COVID-19 in a couple of donors. The cohort comprised two young, previously healthy adult volunteers, one female and one male.

TCRdb lists the instrument as Illumina NovaSeq 6000. TCRalpha and TCRbeta cDNA libraries were built by 5'RACE with constant-segment primers, adding sample barcodes and unique molecular identifiers. RNA was extracted from every sample with Trizol reagent. Libraries were amplified in two PCR steps, with a second sample barcode and Illumina TruSeq adapters added in the second step. The libraries were sequenced on an Illumina NovaSeq using 2 x 150 bp paired-end reads. The authors processed their data as follows. The reads were demultiplexed and collapsed into UMI-guided consensus sequences using migec v1.2.7. With mixcr v2.1.11, UMI consensuses were aligned to TRA and TRB V and J templates and assembled into clonotypes. A clonotype was counted as expanded or contracted only if both edgeR and NoisET called the change significant, with noise models trained on biological replicates. For edgeR calls, the thresholds were a false discovery rate-adjusted p below 0.01 and a log2 fold-change of 1. PCA with hierarchical clustering of max-normalized trajectories of the 1000 most abundant clonotypes was used as exploratory dynamics analysis. Separately sequenced CD4+ and CD8+ repertoires were used to assign the CD4 or CD8 phenotype of responding clones. TCRdb's own reprocessing of the public reads used fastp at Q25 and MiXCR and kept productive beta chains. Merged by CDR3 protein, the rows form single entries marked with the most common genes and DNA. These V and J calls rely on TCRdb rather than the paper's analysis. This sample holds some 440,000 distinct CDR3 sequences; 20% to 30% were observed only once. Around 13% of the sample belongs to the ten largest clones.

Ficoll-Paque density gradient centrifugation was used to isolate PBMCs. CDR1 and CDR2 are drawn from the germline V gene: SGHVS, FQNEAQ. V has 5 bases trimmed and J has 5 bases trimmed; junction bases matching no gene number 11. Counted from cysteine to phenylalanine, this CDR3 has 17 amino acids. Only CDR3 DNA is held: 51 bases, read in frame from base 1. Remarks on this clonotype: Its antigen remains unidentified. Per-base quality was not reported, and no clone a single base away is much larger than it.

What the authors observed across the whole study: Contracting CD4+ clones appeared mostly in the CM and EM memory subsets, whereas CD8+ clones were enriched in EMRA. SARS-CoV-2 specificity of the second-wave clones peaking on day 37 was not confirmed. Some responding clones were detected in pre-infection memory, suggesting pre-existing cross-reactive memory T cells joined the SARS-CoV-2 response. From day 15 to 85, contracting clones showed balanced CD4/CD8 phenotypes, whereas a second wave of clones that expanded from day 15 to 37 leaned towards CD4+. The study covered only two mild cases, and larger cohorts including severe cases with pre-infection samples were considered necessary.

This TCR was recovered from an adult woman who had mild COVID-19 (a few samples of this study predate the infection). The sample titles of this study are shuffled in the database, so cell type and time point are left out; the donor was told from shared clones. This chain is built from TRBV7-8 and TRBJ2-2; 10 central nucleotides agree with TRBD1. Sequenced input: PBMCs or a T cell subset sorted from them (not recorded which). The DNA sequence is as follows: TGTGCCAGCAGCGATTTGGGACAGGGGCATCGGACCGGGGAGCTGTTTTTT. Its translation is CASSDLGQGHRTGELFF.